This T cell receptor beta chain was recorded in a study of T cell repertoires in cytomegalovirus infection. Study summary: The authors relied on CMV epitopes, both recently identified HLA-C-restricted and well-studied HLA-B-restricted. Study observations and caveats: In two of eight donors, the top clonotype was HLA-C-restricted CMV-specific.

V was trimmed by 5 bases and J by 0 bases, leaving 13 bases between them. Germline V gene data show CDR1 as SEHNR and CDR2 as FQNEAQ (reference sequence). CDR3 size: 15 residues. Each CDR3 protein is one row after TCRdb ran MiXCR on the reads. The sample lists approximately 990,000 distinct CDR3 sequences, 25% to 40% occurring once. This clonotype was picked up a small number of times. The antigen remains unidentified. The chain combines TRBV7-9 with TRBJ2-5; the D call may be TRBD1 or TRBD2 (5 bases each). This TCR was sampled from a human donor in good health (CMV status not recorded). Some clones in this sample may be carry-over from other donors' samples. This specimen was cultured CD8+ T cells from PBMCs, taken from culture after CMV antigen stimulation. CDR3 bases: TGTGCCAGCAGCCCCCGGTCGGGACACCAAGAGACCCAGTACTTC. Translated: CASSPRSGHQETQYF.